Listed below are T cell receptor beta chains from one sample, sequenced in a study of CD8 T cells in ankylosing spondylitis. MiXCR was run by TCRdb on the 5' RACE reads, yielding one entry per CDR3 protein. The data contain 500,000 to 550,000 distinct CDR3 sequences, about 13% of them singletons. Specimen: blood, either unsorted or a sorted T cell fraction (not recorded which). The receptors were gathered from a male donor with ankylosing spondylitis. The CDR3 runs from the conserved cysteine through the conserved F or W. The order of the fields is J gene, clone size, V gene, D gene, CDR3 protein, CDR3 DNA. D genes are given only for firm matches. Clone size appears in some rows only: once, few, many, or a class for an expanded clone.

>TRBJ1-1|many|TRBV25-1|-
CASSPDIPSWGNTEAFF
TGTGCCAGCAGTCCCGACATTCCCAGTTGGGGGAACACTGAAGCTTTCTTT
>TRBJ2-5|few|TRBV5-1|TRBD1
CASSVTGAAETQYF
TGCGCCAGCAGCGTGACAGGGGCTGCAGAGACCCAGTACTTC
>TRBJ2-1|-|TRBV10-2|-
CASANPGTSYNEQFF
TGCGCCAGCGCTAATCCCGGGACAAGCTACAATGAGCAGTTCTTC
>TRBJ1-2|-|TRBV5-5|TRBD1
CASSWGRTGVNGYTF
TGTGCCAGCAGCTGGGGGCGGACAGGGGTCAATGGCTACACCTTC
>TRBJ2-5|once|TRBV12-5|-
CASGPGGLEETQYF
TGTGCTAGTGGCCCCGGCGGGCTAGAGGAGACCCAGTACTTC
>TRBJ1-3|few|TRBV20-1|TRBD1
CSAREGQGGNTIYF
TGCAGTGCTAGAGAGGGACAGGGTGGAAACACCATATATTTT
>TRBJ2-5|few|TRBV15|-
CATSRDTVQETQYF
TGTGCCACCAGCAGAGATACAGTACAAGAGACCCAGTACTTC
>TRBJ2-5|-|TRBV5-3|TRBD2
CARSLGLAGVLETQYF
TGTGCCAGGAGCTTGGGCCTAGCGGGAGTACTGGAGACCCAGTACTTC
>TRBJ2-1|-|TRBV6-2/TRBV6-3|TRBD2
CASRPPGTSAYNEQFF
TGTGCCAGCAGGCCGCCTGGGACTAGCGCATACAATGAGCAGTTCTTC
>TRBJ1-5|-|TRBV19|-
CASNPRVHQPQHF
TGTGCCAGTAACCCCAGGGTACATCAGCCCCAGCATTTT
>TRBJ2-7|-|TRBV16|-
CASSQGITSGDEQYF
TGTGCCAGCAGCCAAGGGATCACCTCAGGGGACGAGCAGTACTTC
>TRBJ2-1|-|TRBV28|-
CASSLSPGMYEQFF
TGTGCCAGCAGTTTATCTCCAGGGATGTATGAGCAGTTCTTC
>TRBJ1-1|-|TRBV7-9|-
CASSFEQNTEAFF
TGTGCCAGCAGCTTCGAACAGAACACTGAAGCTTTCTTT
>TRBJ1-2|few|TRBV3-1|TRBD1
CASSQDSWGTGSYGYTF
TGTGCCAGCAGCCAAGACAGTTGGGGGACAGGATCTTATGGCTACACCTTC
>TRBJ1-5|-|TRBV29-1|-
CSVEVLGEPNQPQHF
TGCAGCGTTGAAGTCCTCGGGGAGCCCAATCAGCCCCAGCATTTT
>TRBJ1-1|many|TRBV4-1|-
CASSPIGRQMNTEAFF
TGCGCCAGCAGCCCAATAGGTAGGCAAATGAACACTGAAGCTTTCTTT
>TRBJ2-7|-|TRBV11-2|-
CASSLGAERVYEQYF
TGTGCCAGCAGCTTGGGGGCAGAGAGAGTTTACGAGCAGTACTTC
>TRBJ2-1|-|TRBV12-5|TRBD2
CASGVAAVAGVGYNEQFF
TGTGCTAGTGGTGTCGCCGCGGTAGCGGGAGTTGGCTACAATGAGCAGTTCTTC
>TRBJ2-1|many|TRBV29-1|-
CSVGAIVRGEQFF
TGCAGCGTTGGGGCCATCGTTCGGGGTGAGCAGTTCTTC
>TRBJ2-1|many|TRBV10-3|TRBD1
CAISRTPGTGGYNEQFF
TGTGCCATCAGCCGAACCCCCGGGACAGGGGGCTACAATGAGCAGTTCTTC
>TRBJ1-2|-|TRBV18|TRBD1
CASSLNRGQNYGYTF
TGTGCCAGCTCACTCAACAGGGGGCAGAACTATGGCTACACCTTC
>TRBJ1-5|few|TRBV12-3/TRBV12-4|-
CASRSWNQPQHF
TGTGCCAGCAGGTCTTGGAATCAGCCCCAGCATTTT
>TRBJ1-5|few|TRBV19|-
CASSQQGFNQPQHF
TGTGCCAGTAGTCAGCAGGGTTTCAATCAGCCCCAGCATTTT
>TRBJ2-1|-|TRBV6-4|TRBD1
CASSTGTGSYNEQFF
TGTGCCAGCAGTACCGGGACAGGCTCCTACAATGAGCAGTTCTTC
>TRBJ2-3|few|TRBV7-8|-
CASSLGFGVTDTQYF
TGTGCCAGCAGCTTAGGTTTCGGAGTCACAGATACGCAGTATTTT
>TRBJ2-5|-|TRBV9|TRBD2
CASSLSGLPQETQYF
TGTGCCAGCAGCTTGTCGGGACTACCCCAAGAGACCCAGTACTTC
>TRBJ1-5|few|TRBV5-6|-
CASSRGGADQPQHF
TGTGCCAGCAGCCGGGGGGGGGCTGATCAGCCCCAGCATTTT
>TRBJ1-5|few|TRBV12-3/TRBV12-4|TRBD1
CASRGTVGQPQHF
TGTGCCAGCAGGGGGACAGTCGGCCAGCCCCAGCATTTT
>TRBJ2-7|-|TRBV10-3|-
CAISQGLDSAIGQYF
TGTGCCATCAGTCAAGGGTTGGACAGCGCTATCGGGCAGTACTTC
>TRBJ1-1|few|TRBV12-3/TRBV12-4|-
CASSSQFRSEAFF
TGTGCCAGCAGTTCCCAATTTCGAAGTGAAGCTTTCTTT
>TRBJ1-5|few|TRBV27|-
CASSKSPHYNQPQHF
TGTGCCAGCAGTAAGTCTCCCCACTACAATCAGCCCCAGCATTTT
>TRBJ2-1|few|TRBV12-3/TRBV12-4|-
CASSFLAGNEQFF
TGTGCCAGCAGTTTTCTGGCAGGCAATGAGCAGTTCTTC
>TRBJ2-7|-|TRBV5-6|-
CASSFTSWGSGDYEQYF
TGTGCCAGCAGCTTTACGAGTTGGGGGTCGGGGGACTACGAGCAGTACTTC
>TRBJ2-3|-|TRBV20-1|TRBD2
CSARDPAAGITDTQYF
TGCAGTGCTAGAGATCCGGCAGCGGGAATCACAGATACGCAGTATTTT
>TRBJ2-1|few|TRBV2|-
CASSDKALRQFF
TGTGCCAGCAGTGATAAGGCACTGAGGCAGTTCTTC
>TRBJ1-1|-|TRBV19|TRBD1
CASRGDRVITEAFF
TGTGCCAGTAGGGGAGACAGGGTGATCACTGAAGCTTTCTTT
>TRBJ2-7|-|TRBV5-1|TRBD2
CASSPSGRGMGVYEQYF
TGCGCCAGCAGTCCTAGCGGGAGAGGGATGGGGGTCTACGAGCAGTACTTC
>TRBJ2-3|many|TRBV12-3/TRBV12-4|TRBD1
CASSSRDRGTDTQYF
TGTGCCAGCAGCTCCCGGGACAGGGGAACAGATACGCAGTATTTT
>TRBJ2-1|-|TRBV3-1|-
CASSQDLIPLAQFF
TGTGCCAGCAGCCAAGATCTCATCCCCCTAGCGCAGTTCTTC
>TRBJ2-6|few|TRBV7-2|-
CASSFTGAISGANVLTF
TGTGCCAGCAGCTTTACCGGGGCAATCTCTGGGGCCAACGTCCTGACTTTC